This is a list of T cell receptor beta chains from one sample in a study of CD8 T cells in Susac syndrome. One entry per CDR3 protein, called by TCRdb with MiXCR from the immunoSEQ multiplex PCR reads. The table records 250,000 to 300,000 distinct CDR3 sequences, approximately 81% of them present only once. The sample comprised CD8+ T cells from PBMCs. The source is a human donor with multiple sclerosis. The CDR3 runs from the conserved cysteine through the conserved F or W. Each record gives: J gene, clone size, V gene, D gene, CDR3 DNA, CDR3 protein. A D gene is named only where the DNA matches it firmly. The size entry is marked missing in some rows and otherwise reads once, few, many or a size class.

j_gene: TRBJ1-1; abundance: NA; v_gene: TRBV7-9; d_gene: TRBD1; CDR3nt: TGTGCCAGCAGGGGGACAGGGTGGGACACTGAAGCTTTCTTT; CDR3aa: CASRGTGWDTEAFF
j_gene: TRBJ2-3; abundance: NA; v_gene: TRBV14; d_gene: TRBD2; CDR3nt: TGTGCCAGCAGCCAAGGACTAGCGGGAGGGCCAAGCGCAGATACGCGGTATTTT; CDR3aa: CASSQGLAGGPSADTRYF
j_gene: TRBJ2-3; abundance: NA; v_gene: TRBV7-9; d_gene: NA; CDR3nt: TGTGCCAGCAGCAGAGCTCTAGATACGCAGTATTTT; CDR3aa: CASSRALDTQYF
j_gene: TRBJ2-1; abundance: NA; v_gene: TRBV28; d_gene: TRBD2; CDR3nt: TGTGCCAGCAGTCGGACTAGCACCTACAATGAGCAGTTCTTC; CDR3aa: CASSRTSTYNEQFF
j_gene: TRBJ1-1; abundance: NA; v_gene: TRBV30; d_gene: TRBD1; CDR3nt: TGTGCCTGGACTCCTAAACTCGAAGGGGGCAAGGAATATCCGATGAACACTGAAGCTTTCTTT; CDR3aa: CAWTPKLEGGKEYPMNTEAFF
j_gene: TRBJ2-7; abundance: few; v_gene: TRBV4-2; d_gene: NA; CDR3nt: TGTGCCAGCAGCCAAGATCGGACCTCTTACGAGCAGTACTTC; CDR3aa: CASSQDRTSYEQYF
j_gene: TRBJ1-2; abundance: NA; v_gene: TRBV28; d_gene: NA; CDR3nt: TGTGCCAGCAGTTTCGTGGGGGGGAACTATGGCTACACCTTC; CDR3aa: CASSFVGGNYGYTF
j_gene: TRBJ1-1; abundance: NA; v_gene: TRBV7-9; d_gene: NA; CDR3nt: TGTGCCAGCAGCTTACACGACGGGAACACTGAAGCTTTCTTT; CDR3aa: CASSLHDGNTEAFF
j_gene: TRBJ2-1; abundance: NA; v_gene: TRBV15; d_gene: TRBD2; CDR3nt: TGTGCCACCAGCAGCTTGCTAGCGGCCAATGAGCAGTTCTTC; CDR3aa: CATSSLLAANEQFF
j_gene: TRBJ1-5; abundance: few; v_gene: TRBV5-6; d_gene: NA; CDR3nt: TGTGCCAGCAGCGTGGGACGTAGCAATCAGCCCCAGCATTTT; CDR3aa: CASSVGRSNQPQHF
j_gene: TRBJ2-5; abundance: NA; v_gene: TRBV29-1; d_gene: TRBD2; CDR3nt: TGCAGCATGTTTAGCGGGAGTGTAGAGACCCAGTACTTC; CDR3aa: CSMFSGSVETQYF
j_gene: TRBJ2-7; abundance: NA; v_gene: TRBV19; d_gene: TRBD2; CDR3nt: TGTGCCAGTAGTATCTTTCCGGGGAGCGGGAACGACGAGCAGTACTTC; CDR3aa: CASSIFPGSGNDEQYF
j_gene: TRBJ2-7; abundance: NA; v_gene: TRBV7-9; d_gene: NA; CDR3nt: TGTGCCAGCAGCCCCAAAGGGAGGGAGCAGTACTTC; CDR3aa: CASSPKGREQYF
j_gene: TRBJ1-5; abundance: NA; v_gene: TRBV4-2; d_gene: TRBD1; CDR3nt: TGTGCCAGCAGCACTGACAGGGGAGTCAATCAGCCCCAGCATTTT; CDR3aa: CASSTDRGVNQPQHF
j_gene: TRBJ2-1; abundance: once; v_gene: TRBV14; d_gene: NA; CDR3nt: TGTGCCAGCAGCCTCTTCTCCGGGGGGCATAATGAGCAGTTCTTC; CDR3aa: CASSLFSGGHNEQFF
j_gene: TRBJ2-1; abundance: NA; v_gene: TRBV27; d_gene: NA; CDR3nt: TGTGCCAGCAGTCCCCTCCCGATAGCCTCCTACAATGAGCAGTTCTTC; CDR3aa: CASSPLPIASYNEQFF
j_gene: TRBJ1-2; abundance: NA; v_gene: TRBV5-8; d_gene: TRBD1; CDR3nt: TGTGCCAGCAGCTTGAGGACAGGGGGCGACTATGGCTACACCTTC; CDR3aa: CASSLRTGGDYGYTF
j_gene: TRBJ2-2; abundance: NA; v_gene: TRBV9; d_gene: TRBD2; CDR3nt: TGTGCCAGCAGCGGACCGGGACTAGCGGGACCTATTAACACCGGGGAGCTGTTTTTT; CDR3aa: CASSGPGLAGPINTGELFF